The rows below give T cell receptor beta chains drawn from one sample of a study of blood T cell repertoires in COVID-19. Using immunoSEQ multiplex PCR, the repertoire was profiled, and TCRdb retains in-frame clones only, with some absent. The sample contains about 210,000 clones, 80% of which appear only once. Sequenced input: PBMCs or T cells enriched from blood (not recorded which). These receptors originate from a man under 40 with acute COVID-19. Both conserved end residues are part of each CDR3. A D gene is named only where the DNA matches it firmly. Expanded clones are given a class, and other clones once, few, many or no size at all.

cdr3_nt	cdr3_aa	v_call	j_call	d_call	clone_size
TGTGCCAGCAGTACAGGGGACACTGAAGCTTTCTTT	CASSTGDTEAFF	TRBV9	TRBJ1-1	TRBD1	NA
TGCGCCAGCAGCTTTAACGGGGGGAATTCACCCCTCCACTTT	CASSFNGGNSPLHF	TRBV4-1	TRBJ1-6	NA	few
TGTGCCAGCAGTGAAGGCAGGGGACCTGGAAACACCATATATTTT	CASSEGRGPGNTIYF	TRBV6-1	TRBJ1-3	NA	NA
TGTGCCAGCAGCTTAGGGCTAGCAGAGACCCAGTACTTC	CASSLGLAETQYF	TRBV7-9	TRBJ2-5	NA	NA
TGTGCCAGCTCCCGTATCCCGAGCTCCTATGGCTACACCTTC	CASSRIPSSYGYTF	TRBV2	TRBJ1-2	NA	NA
TGTGCCACCTGTACTACCGGGACTGAAGCTTTCTTT	CATCTTGTEAFF	TRBV28	TRBJ1-1	NA	NA
TGTGCCACCCAGATGGGGCTAGCGGGGGGGAGAGAGACCCAGTACTTC	CATQMGLAGGRETQYF	TRBV24-1	TRBJ2-5	TRBD2	NA
TGTGCCAGTAGTATTCAACAGGGCCCCTACGAGCAGTACTTC	CASSIQQGPYEQYF	TRBV19	TRBJ2-7	NA	NA
TGTGCCAGCACCCCAGCTGCAGGGACTAGCAATTTT	CASTPAAGTSNF	TRBV12-3/TRBV12-4	TRBJ2-3	TRBD2	NA
TGTGCCACCAGCAGAGACAGGGGGAACACTGAAGCTTTCTTT	CATSRDRGNTEAFF	TRBV15	TRBJ1-1	NA	few
TGCGCCAGCACTCAGGGGGCTTACTATGGCTACACCTTC	CASTQGAYYGYTF	TRBV4-1	TRBJ1-2	TRBD1	once
TGTGCCAGCAGCTTAATGGGGGGTGAGCAGTTCTTC	CASSLMGGEQFF	TRBV7-3	TRBJ2-1	NA	NA
TGTGCCAGTAGTATAGGCGGGATGGGCAATCAGCCCCAGCATTTT	CASSIGGMGNQPQHF	TRBV19	TRBJ1-5	NA	NA
TGTGCCTGGAGTGAGCCCCCCGCCGACACCATATATTTT	CAWSEPPADTIYF	TRBV30	TRBJ1-3	NA	NA
TGTGCCAGCAGCCTCGCGGATACGCAGTATTTT	CASSLADTQYF	TRBV7-3	TRBJ2-3	NA	NA
TGTGCCAGCTCCCGTGGACAGTCTAACTATGGCTACACCTTC	CASSRGQSNYGYTF	TRBV18	TRBJ1-2	NA	NA
TGTGCCAGCAGCACCAGACAGGATCTAGACACTGAAGCTTTCTTT	CASSTRQDLDTEAFF	TRBV21-1	TRBJ1-1	NA	few
TGTGCCAGCAGTTTATTGGGGACGGGGGCCTACGAGCAGTACTTC	CASSLLGTGAYEQYF	TRBV28	TRBJ2-7	NA	NA
TGTGCCAGAAGGGGTCCTGGTGGGCAGCCCCAGCATTTT	CARRGPGGQPQHF	TRBV19	TRBJ1-5	NA	NA
TGTGCCAGCAGCTCCGCGGGAGGCTACACCTTC	CASSSAGGYTF	TRBV5-4	TRBJ1-2	NA	NA
TGTGCCAGCAGCCTCTACTCGACAGCCTATGGCTACACCTTC	CASSLYSTAYGYTF	TRBV6-5	TRBJ1-2	NA	few
TGTGCCAGCAGTGAATCCGGGGGAGCCTGGGATGGCTACACCTTC	CASSESGGAWDGYTF	TRBV25-1	TRBJ1-2	NA	NA
TGTGCCAGCAGTGGAGGAGGGACAGCGAGCACAGATACGCAGTATTTT	CASSGGGTASTDTQYF	TRBV28	TRBJ2-3	NA	NA
TGTGCCAGCAGTGGGGGGGTGGCGAACACTGAAGCTTTCTTT	CASSGGVANTEAFF	TRBV9	TRBJ1-1	NA	NA
TGTGCCAGCAGCGGCGGGACAGGGGGCGTCACGGCTAATGAAAAACTGTTTTTT	CASSGGTGGVTANEKLFF	TRBV9	TRBJ1-4	TRBD1	NA
TGTGCCACCAGCAGAGATGGACAGGGTATGAAGACCCAGTACTTC	CATSRDGQGMKTQYF	TRBV15	TRBJ2-5	TRBD1	NA
TGTGCCAGCAGCCAGGACAGGGTACCCTACGAGCAGTACTTC	CASSQDRVPYEQYF	TRBV5-6	TRBJ2-7	TRBD1	NA
TGTGCCAGCAGCTTAGATGGGGGGGGCCCCCTTGGCTACACCTTC	CASSLDGGGPLGYTF	TRBV7-2	TRBJ1-2	NA	NA
TGTGCCAGCAGCCGGACTAGCGCATACACAGATACGCAGTATTTT	CASSRTSAYTDTQYF	TRBV14	TRBJ2-3	TRBD2	NA
TGTGCCAGCAGCTCGCTTAGCGGGGGGACGACCTACAATGAGCAGTTCTTC	CASSSLSGGTTYNEQFF	TRBV7-2	TRBJ2-1	TRBD2	once
TGTGCCAGCAGCCAAGGACAGGGTCGATCACCCCTCCACTTT	CASSQGQGRSPLHF	TRBV28	TRBJ1-6	TRBD1	NA
TGCGCCAGCGGCGGACAGGGACAGACTGAAGCTTTCTTT	CASGGQGQTEAFF	TRBV5-1	TRBJ1-1	TRBD1	NA
TGTGCCAGCAGTATCCAGCGACTAGCGGGGGGGGGTACAGATACGCAGTATTTT	CASSIQRLAGGGTDTQYF	TRBV27	TRBJ2-3	TRBD2	few
TGTGCCAGCAGTGCCAGGCCTCAAGAGACCCAGTACTTC	CASSARPQETQYF	TRBV9	TRBJ2-5	NA	NA
TGTGCCAGCAGTGAAGGGCGGGGGTTGAACACTGAAGCTTTCTTT	CASSEGRGLNTEAFF	TRBV2	TRBJ1-1	NA	NA